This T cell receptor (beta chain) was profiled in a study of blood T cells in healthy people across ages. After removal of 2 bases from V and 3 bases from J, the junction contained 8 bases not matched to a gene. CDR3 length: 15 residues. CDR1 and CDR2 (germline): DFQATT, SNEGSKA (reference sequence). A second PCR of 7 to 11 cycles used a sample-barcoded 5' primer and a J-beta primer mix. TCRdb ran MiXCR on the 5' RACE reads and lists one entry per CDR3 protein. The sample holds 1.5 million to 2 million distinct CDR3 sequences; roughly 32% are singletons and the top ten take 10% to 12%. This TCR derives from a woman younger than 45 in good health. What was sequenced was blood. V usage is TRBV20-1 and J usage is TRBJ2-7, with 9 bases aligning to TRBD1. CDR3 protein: CSARPRDRDLYEQYF. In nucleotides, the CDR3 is TGCAGTGCTAGACCCCGGGACAGGGATCTCTACGAGCAGTACTTC.